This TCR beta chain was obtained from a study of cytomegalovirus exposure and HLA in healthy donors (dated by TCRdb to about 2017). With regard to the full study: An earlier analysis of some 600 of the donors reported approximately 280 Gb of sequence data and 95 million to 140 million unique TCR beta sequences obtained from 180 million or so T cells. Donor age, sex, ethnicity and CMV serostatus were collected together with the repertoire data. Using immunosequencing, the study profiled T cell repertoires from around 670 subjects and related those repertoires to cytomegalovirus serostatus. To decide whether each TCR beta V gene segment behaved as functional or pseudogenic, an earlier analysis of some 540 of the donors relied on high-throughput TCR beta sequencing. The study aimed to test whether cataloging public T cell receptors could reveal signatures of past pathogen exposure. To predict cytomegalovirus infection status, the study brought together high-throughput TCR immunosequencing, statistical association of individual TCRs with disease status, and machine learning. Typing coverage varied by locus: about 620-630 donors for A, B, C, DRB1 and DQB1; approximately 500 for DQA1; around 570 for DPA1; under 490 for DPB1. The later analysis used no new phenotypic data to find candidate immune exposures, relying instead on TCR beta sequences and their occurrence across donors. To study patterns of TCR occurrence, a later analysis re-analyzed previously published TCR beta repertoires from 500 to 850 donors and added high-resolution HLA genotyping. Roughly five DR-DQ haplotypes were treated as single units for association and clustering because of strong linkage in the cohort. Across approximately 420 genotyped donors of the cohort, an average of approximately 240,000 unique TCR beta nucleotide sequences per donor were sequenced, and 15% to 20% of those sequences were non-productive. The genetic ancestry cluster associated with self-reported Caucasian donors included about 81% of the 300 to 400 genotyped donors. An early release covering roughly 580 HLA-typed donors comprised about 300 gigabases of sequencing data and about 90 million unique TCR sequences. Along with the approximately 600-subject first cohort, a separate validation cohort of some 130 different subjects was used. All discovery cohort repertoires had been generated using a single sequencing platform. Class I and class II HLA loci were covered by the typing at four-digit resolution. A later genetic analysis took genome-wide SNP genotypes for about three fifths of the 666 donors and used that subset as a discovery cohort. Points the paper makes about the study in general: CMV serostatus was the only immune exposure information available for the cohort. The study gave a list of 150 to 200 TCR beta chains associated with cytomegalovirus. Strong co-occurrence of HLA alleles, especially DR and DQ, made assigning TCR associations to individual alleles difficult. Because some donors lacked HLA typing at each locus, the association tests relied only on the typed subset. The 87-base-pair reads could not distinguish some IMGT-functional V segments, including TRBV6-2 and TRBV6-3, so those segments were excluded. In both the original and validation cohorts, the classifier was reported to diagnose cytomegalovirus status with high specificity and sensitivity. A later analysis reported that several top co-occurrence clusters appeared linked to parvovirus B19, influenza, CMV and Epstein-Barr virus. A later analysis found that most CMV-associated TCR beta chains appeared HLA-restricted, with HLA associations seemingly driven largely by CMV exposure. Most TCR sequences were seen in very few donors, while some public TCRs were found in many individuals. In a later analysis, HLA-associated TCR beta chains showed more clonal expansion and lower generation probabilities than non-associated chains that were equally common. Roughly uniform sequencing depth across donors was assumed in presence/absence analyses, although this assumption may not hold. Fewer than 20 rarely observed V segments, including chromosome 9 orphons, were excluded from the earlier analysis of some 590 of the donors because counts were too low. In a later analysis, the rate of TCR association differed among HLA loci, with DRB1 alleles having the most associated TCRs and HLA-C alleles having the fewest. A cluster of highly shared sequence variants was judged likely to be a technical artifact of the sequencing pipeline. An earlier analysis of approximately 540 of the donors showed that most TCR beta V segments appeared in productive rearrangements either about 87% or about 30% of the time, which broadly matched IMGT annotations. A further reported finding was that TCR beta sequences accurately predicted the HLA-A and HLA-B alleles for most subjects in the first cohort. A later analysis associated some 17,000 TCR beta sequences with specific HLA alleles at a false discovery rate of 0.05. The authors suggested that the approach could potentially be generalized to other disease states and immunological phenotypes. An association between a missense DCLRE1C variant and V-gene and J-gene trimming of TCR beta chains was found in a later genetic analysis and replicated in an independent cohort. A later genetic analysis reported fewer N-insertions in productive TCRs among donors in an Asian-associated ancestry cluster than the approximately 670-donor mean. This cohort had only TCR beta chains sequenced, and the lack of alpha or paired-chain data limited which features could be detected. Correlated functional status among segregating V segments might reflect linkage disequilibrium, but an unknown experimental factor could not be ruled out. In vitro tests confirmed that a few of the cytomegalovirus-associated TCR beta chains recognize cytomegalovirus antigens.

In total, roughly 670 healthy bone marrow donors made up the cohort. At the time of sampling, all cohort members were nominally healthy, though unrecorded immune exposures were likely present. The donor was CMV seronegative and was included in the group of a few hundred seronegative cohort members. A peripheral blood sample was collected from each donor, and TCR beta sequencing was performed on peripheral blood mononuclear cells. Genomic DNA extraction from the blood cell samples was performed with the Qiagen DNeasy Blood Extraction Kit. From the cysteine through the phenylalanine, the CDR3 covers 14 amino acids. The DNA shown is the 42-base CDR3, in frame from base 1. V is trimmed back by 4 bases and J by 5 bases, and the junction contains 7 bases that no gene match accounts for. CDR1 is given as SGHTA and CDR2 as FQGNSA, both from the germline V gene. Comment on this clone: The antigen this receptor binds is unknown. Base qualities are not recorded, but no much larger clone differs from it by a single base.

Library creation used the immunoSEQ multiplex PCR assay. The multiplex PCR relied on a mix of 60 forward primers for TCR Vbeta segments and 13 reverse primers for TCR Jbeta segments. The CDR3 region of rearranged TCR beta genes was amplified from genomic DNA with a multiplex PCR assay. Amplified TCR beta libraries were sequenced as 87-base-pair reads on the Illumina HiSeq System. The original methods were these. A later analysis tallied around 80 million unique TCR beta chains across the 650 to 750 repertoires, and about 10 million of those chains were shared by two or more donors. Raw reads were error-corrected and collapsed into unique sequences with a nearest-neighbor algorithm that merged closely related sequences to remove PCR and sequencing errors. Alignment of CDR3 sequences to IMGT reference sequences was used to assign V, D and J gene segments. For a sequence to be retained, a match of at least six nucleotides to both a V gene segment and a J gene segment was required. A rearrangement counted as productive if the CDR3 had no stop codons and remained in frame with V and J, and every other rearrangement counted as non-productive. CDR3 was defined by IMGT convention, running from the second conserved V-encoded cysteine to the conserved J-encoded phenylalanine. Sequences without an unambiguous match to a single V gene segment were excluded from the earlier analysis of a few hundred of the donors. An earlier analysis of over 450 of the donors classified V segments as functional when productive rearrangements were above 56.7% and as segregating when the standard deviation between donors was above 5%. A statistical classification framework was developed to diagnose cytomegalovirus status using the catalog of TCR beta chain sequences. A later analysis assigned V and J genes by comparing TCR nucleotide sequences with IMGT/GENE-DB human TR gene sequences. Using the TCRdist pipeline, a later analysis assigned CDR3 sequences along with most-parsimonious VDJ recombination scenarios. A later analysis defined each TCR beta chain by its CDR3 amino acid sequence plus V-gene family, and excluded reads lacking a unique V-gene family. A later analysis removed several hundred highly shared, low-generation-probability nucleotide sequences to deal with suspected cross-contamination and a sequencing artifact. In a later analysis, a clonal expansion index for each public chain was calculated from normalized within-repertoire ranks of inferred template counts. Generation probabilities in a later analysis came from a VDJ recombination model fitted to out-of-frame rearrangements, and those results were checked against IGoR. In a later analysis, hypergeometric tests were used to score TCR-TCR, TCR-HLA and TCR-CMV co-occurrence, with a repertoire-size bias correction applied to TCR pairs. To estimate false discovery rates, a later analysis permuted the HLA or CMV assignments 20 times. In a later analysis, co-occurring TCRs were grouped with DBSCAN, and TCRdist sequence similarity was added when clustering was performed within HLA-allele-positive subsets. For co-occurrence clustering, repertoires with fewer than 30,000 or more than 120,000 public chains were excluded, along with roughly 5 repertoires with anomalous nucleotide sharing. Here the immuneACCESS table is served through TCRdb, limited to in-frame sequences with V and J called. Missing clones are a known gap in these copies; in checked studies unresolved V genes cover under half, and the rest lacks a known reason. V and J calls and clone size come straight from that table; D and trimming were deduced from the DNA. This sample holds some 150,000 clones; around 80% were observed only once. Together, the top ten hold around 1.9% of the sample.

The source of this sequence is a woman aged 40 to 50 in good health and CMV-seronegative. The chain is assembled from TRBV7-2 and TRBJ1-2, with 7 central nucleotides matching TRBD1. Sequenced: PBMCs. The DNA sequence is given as TGTGCCAGCAGCTCCCGAGACAGGGAATATGGCTACACCTTC. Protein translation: CASSSRDREYGYTF.